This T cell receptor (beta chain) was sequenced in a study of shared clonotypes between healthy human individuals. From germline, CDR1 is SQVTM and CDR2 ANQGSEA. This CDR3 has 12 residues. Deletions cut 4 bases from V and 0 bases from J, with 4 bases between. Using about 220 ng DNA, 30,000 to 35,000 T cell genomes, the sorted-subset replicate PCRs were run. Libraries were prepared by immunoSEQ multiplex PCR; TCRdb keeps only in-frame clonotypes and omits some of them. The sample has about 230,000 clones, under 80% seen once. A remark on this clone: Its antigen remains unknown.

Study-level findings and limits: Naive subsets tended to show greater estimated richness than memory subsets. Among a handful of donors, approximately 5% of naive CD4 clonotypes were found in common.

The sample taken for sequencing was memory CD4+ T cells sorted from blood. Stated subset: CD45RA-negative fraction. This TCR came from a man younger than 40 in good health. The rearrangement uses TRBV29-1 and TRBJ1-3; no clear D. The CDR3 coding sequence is TGCAGCGTTGGATACTCTGGAAACACCATATATTTT. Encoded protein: CSVGYSGNTIYF.